This TCR beta chain was captured in a study of siplizumab effects on memory and regulatory T cells. With regard to this clone: The antigen is not known.

Study-wide results and caveats: No functional test confirmed suppression by proliferating siplizumab-culture Tregs.

Using immunoSEQ multiplex PCR, the repertoire was profiled, and TCRdb retains in-frame clones only, with some absent. The table has about 110,000 clones, about 92% seen once. V dropped 2 bases and J dropped 6; count of bases not matched to a gene: 5. From germline, CDR1 is SGHTA and CDR2 FQGNSA. The CDR3 length is 15 residues. This clonotype originated in a human donor in good health. The sequenced sample consisted of Tregs sorted from blood. The J gene is TRBJ1-4, the V gene TRBV7-2, with 8 bases lining up with TRBD1. CDR3 sequence reads: CASSLQGALYEKLFF. CDR3 coding DNA: TGTGCCAGCAGCTTACAGGGGGCTCTCTATGAAAAACTGTTTTTT. Together with reference TRBV7-2 and TRBJ1-4, the CDR3 gives the full variable domain: GAGVSQSPSNKVTEKGKDVELRCDPISGHTALYWYRQSLGQGLEFLIYFQGNSAPDKSGLPSDRFSAERTGGSVSTLTIQRTQQEDSAVYLCASSLQGALYEKLFFGSGTQLSVL.